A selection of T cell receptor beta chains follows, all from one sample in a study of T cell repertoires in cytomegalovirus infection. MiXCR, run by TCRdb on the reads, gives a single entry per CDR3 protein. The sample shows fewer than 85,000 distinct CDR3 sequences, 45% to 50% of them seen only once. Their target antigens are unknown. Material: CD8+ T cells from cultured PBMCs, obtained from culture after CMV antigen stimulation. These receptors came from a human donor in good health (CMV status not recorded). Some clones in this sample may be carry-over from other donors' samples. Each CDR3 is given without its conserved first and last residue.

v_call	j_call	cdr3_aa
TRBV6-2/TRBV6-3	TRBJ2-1	ASSYTVSYNEQF
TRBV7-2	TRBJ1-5	ASSLSGVQPQH
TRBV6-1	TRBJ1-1	ASSGIQGRGIVNTEAF
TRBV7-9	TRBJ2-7	ASSAPRDRRGYEQY
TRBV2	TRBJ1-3	ASSLGDLGNTIY
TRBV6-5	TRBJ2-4	ASGQGQGDIQY
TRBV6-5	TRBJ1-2	ASSYSKQGADGYT
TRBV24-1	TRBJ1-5	ATENSNQPQH
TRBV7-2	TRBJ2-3	ASSVEIDTQY
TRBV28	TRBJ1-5	ASTVGTGGAVYQPQH
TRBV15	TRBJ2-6	ATSIRSGANVLT
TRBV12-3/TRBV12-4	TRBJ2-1	ASSLGRDYLKDNEQF
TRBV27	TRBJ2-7	ASSFTGTYEQY
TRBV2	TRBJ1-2	ASSDAGTYGYT
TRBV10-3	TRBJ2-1	AISESRSGRGNEQF
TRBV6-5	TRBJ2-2	ASSHLAGGRTGELF
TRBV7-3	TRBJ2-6	ASSLIGGGANVLT
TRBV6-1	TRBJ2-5	ASSDQGLEPQETQY
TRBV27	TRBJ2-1	ASSPWTSGSLDEQF
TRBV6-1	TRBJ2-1	ASTPLTSGNEQF
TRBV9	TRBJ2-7	ASSESLRGSSYEQY
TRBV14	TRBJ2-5	ASSWDETQY
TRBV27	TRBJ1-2	ATQDGGSNYGYT
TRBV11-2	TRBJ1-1	ASSLDYYPTEAF
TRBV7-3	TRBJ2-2	ASSLFGTASNTGELF
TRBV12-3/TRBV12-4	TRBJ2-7	ASREGQKLGMGEQY
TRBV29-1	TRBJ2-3	SVEDRGSDTQY
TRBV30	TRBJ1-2	AWSEYREASYGYT
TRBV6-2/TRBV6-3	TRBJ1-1	ASSSPEPHTEAY
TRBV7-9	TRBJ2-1	ASSVTSGGPDEQF
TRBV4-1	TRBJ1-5	ASSQSGGQPQH
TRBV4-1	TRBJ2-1	ASSQIPSSYNEQF
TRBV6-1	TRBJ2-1	ASSDIAGVYNEQF
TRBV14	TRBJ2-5	ASSLTGTGSSKTQY
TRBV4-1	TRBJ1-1	ASSQDGTGPETF
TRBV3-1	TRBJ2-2	ASSQAFPEGEPHTGELF
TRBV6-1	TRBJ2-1	ASSDGLALDYNEQF
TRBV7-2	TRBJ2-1	ASSFFGMSTYNEQF
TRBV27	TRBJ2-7	ASTASRLATHEQY
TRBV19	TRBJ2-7	ASSASGQAYEQY
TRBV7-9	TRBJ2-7	ASSPDTDEQY
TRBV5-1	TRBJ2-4	ASSEGLAGAASKNIQY
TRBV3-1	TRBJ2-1	ASSQEGLAGVYEQF
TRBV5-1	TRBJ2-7	ASSISGSYEQY
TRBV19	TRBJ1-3	ASSMYGTDSGNTIY
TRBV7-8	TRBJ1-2	ASSLDRGGYT